Below, 14 T cell receptor beta chains from the same sample are listed, as sequenced in a study of cytomegalovirus exposure and HLA in healthy donors. Researchers ran the PCR with 60 Vbeta and 13 Jbeta primers. The method was immunoSEQ multiplex PCR; TCRdb's version includes in-frame clones alone and lacks a portion of them. The sample has 110,000 to 150,000 clones; 65% to 80% are singletons. The material sequenced was PBMCs. The receptor set was obtained from a young man in good health and CMV-seronegative.

The chain combines TRBV5-1 with TRBJ1-4; D gene uncertain. CDR1 and CDR2 (germline): SGHRS, YFSETQ. V lost 7 bases and J 0 bases, leaving 13 bases between the germline ends. The CDR3 has 15 amino acids. The CDR3 bases are TGCGCCAGCGCCTCCCTCGGTGCAACTAATGAAAAACTGTTTTTT. Protein product: CASASLGATNEKLFF.

The V call is TRBV18, the J call TRBJ2-7; perhaps TRBD2 as D (6 bases). V lost 4 bases, J lost 4 bases, and 17 bases lay in between. Germline V lookup: CDR1 KGHSH, CDR2 LQKENI. The CDR3 is made up of 15 amino acids. The CDR3 loop reads CASSRPAGRRYEQYF. DNA for the CDR3: TGTGCCAGCTCACGACCGGCAGGGAGGAGGTACGAGCAGTACTTC.

V is TRBV11-3 and J is TRBJ2-1, with 11 bases fitting TRBD2. This CDR3 spans 15 amino acids. CDR1 is SGHNT and CDR2 is YENEEA in the germline V gene. V shed 5 bases, J shed 9 bases, and the junction held 9 bases outside the gene matches. The CDR3 nucleotides read TGTGCCAGCAGCCGCCTAGCGGGAGGCGGATCTGAGCAGTTCTTC. Amino acid sequence: CASSRLAGGGSEQFF. Supplemented by reference TRBV11-3 and TRBJ2-1, the full variable domain reads EAGVVQSPRYKIIEKKQPVAFWCNPISGHNTLYWYLQNLGQGPELLIRYENEEAVDDSQLPKDRFSAERLKGVDSTLKIQPAELGDSAVYLCASSRLAGGGSEQFFGPGTRLTVL.

The chain is built from TRBV5-1 and TRBJ2-4; 9 bases are a match to TRBD2. The CDR3 length is 16 residues. The ends lost 0 bases at V and 3 bases at J; junction bases unmatched: 4. Germline CDR1 reads SGHRS; CDR2 reads YFSETQ. The CDR3 protein is CASSLGAGGLKNIQYF. CDR3 DNA: TGCGCCAGCAGCTTGGGGGCGGGAGGGCTCAAAAACATTCAGTACTTC.

CDR3 residues: CASSQWGANEQFF. In DNA form, the CDR3 reads TGCGCCAGCAGCCAATGGGGAGCAAATGAGCAGTTCTTC. V gene TRBV5-1 combines with J gene TRBJ2-1; a weak D match, TRBD2 (5 bases). The ends were cut back, 4 bases at V and 7 bases at J, with 12 bases in the middle. Germline assignment: CDR1 SGHRS and CDR2 YFSETQ. The CDR3 contains 13 residues.

The chain recombines TRBV5-6 with TRBJ1-5; no reliable D call. CDR1 is SGHDT and CDR2 is YYEEEE in the germline V gene. The length of the CDR3 is 16 residues. Trimming removed 2 bases at V and 5 bases at J, with 17 bases between. CDR3: CASSFGSFGEYQPQHF. The CDR3 coding sequence is TGTGCCAGCAGCTTTGGGTCCTTCGGAGAGTATCAGCCCCAGCATTTT.

This clone occurred once. The V and J genes are TRBV29-1 and TRBJ1-2; 9 bases agree with TRBD1. The length of the CDR3 is 13 residues. After removal of 3 bases from V and 7 bases from J, the junction contained 6 bases not matched to a gene. Germline CDR1 reads SQVTM; CDR2 reads ANQGSEA. The DNA for the CDR3 is TGCAGCGTTGAGTACAGGGGGCGGAGTGGCTACACCTTC. Residues: CSVEYRGRSGYTF.

The rearrangement joins TRBV10-2 to TRBJ2-7; D is perhaps TRBD2 (6 bases). This CDR3 comprises 14 residues. Germline assignment: CDR1 WSHSY and CDR2 SAAADI. The V gene lost 7 bases and the J gene lost 3 bases, with 16 bases spanning the gap. The CDR3 here is CASTRLVSNYEQYF. The CDR3 DNA reads as TGCGCCAGCACCCGACTAGTGTCAAACTACGAGCAGTACTTC.

The chain carries TRBV4-1 and TRBJ1-1, with TRBD1 as a possible D gene (5 bases). The length of the CDR3 is 14 residues. V was shortened by 0 bases and J by 6 bases, with 11 bases between the two germline ends. Germline loops: CDR1 MGHRA, CDR2 YSYEKL. The CDR3 nucleotides are TGCGCCAGCAGCCAAGAGCGGGGGGTCCCTGAAGCTTTCTTT. Translating it yields CASSQERGVPEAFF.

The chain carries TRBV4-2 and TRBJ2-7; 12 nucleotides align to TRBD2. Looked up from germline, CDR1 is LGHNA and CDR2 is YNFKEQ. V was pared by 0 bases and J by 7 bases, with 10 bases of the junction left unmatched. This CDR3 contains 17 residues. The CDR3 DNA follows: TGTGCCAGCAGCCAAGAAACTAGCGGGGGGTATTCGGGTGAGCAGTACTTC. It codes for CASSQETSGGYSGEQYF.

CDR3 sequence reads: CASSPAAGGRGGGDTQYF. The CDR3 bases are TGTGCCAGCTCACCAGCAGCGGGAGGCCGCGGAGGGGGAGATACGCAGTATTTT. This chain uses TRBV18 with TRBJ2-3; 9 bases align to TRBD2. Trimming removed 2 bases from V and 5 bases from J; junction bases left unmatched: 14. The CDR3 sequence is 18 residues long. Germline V gene sequence: CDR1 KGHSH, CDR2 LQKENI.

The chain couples TRBV18 to TRBJ1-5; 7 bases agree with TRBD1. The CDR3 spans 16 residues. Germline V CDR1 and CDR2: KGHSH, LQKENI. The V and J ends lost 3 bases and 1 base, in that order; junction bases with no gene match: 6. The CDR3 DNA reads as TGTGCCAGCTCACCCGTACAGGGGTTGAGCAATCAGCCCCAGCATTTT. The encoded protein is CASSPVQGLSNQPQHF.

V usage is TRBV4-2 and J usage is TRBJ2-1; TRBD2 agrees at 13 bases. Germline CDR1 reads LGHNA; CDR2 reads YNFKEQ. There are 17 residues in the CDR3. V trimming: 1 base; J trimming: 7 bases; junction bases outside the gene matches: 7. The CDR3 sequence: CASSQVGLAGEGNEQFF. The CDR3 DNA sequence: TGTGCCAGCAGCCAAGTCGGACTAGCGGGAGAGGGAAATGAGCAGTTCTTC.

This clone was counted a few times. This chain joins TRBV6-5 and TRBJ2-3; unclear D gene. V was cut by 10 bases and J by 5 bases, with 7 bases left in between. Germline V lookup: CDR1 MNHEY, CDR2 SVGAGI. The CDR3 is made up of 10 amino acids. CDR3: CATVRDTQYF. Here the CDR3 DNA reads TGTGCCACCGTGCGAGATACGCAGTATTTT.